The present entry profiles one TCR beta chain with its context. This entry is derived from a study of blood T cell repertoires in COVID-19. Study at large: The samples span acute and convalescent COVID-19 from the United States, Italy and Spain.

V lost 4 bases to trimming and J lost 8 bases, with 16 bases between them. The germline V gene encodes CDR1 LGHNA and CDR2 YNFKEQ. The CDR3 is 14 amino acids. Under the authors' procedure: Researchers report that nucleated cell counts were estimated from reference gene primer amplification. Profiled with immunoSEQ multiplex PCR; TCRdb holds only in-frame clones, not every one. That table supplies the V and J calls and clone size; D and trimming were determined from the DNA. The sample shows about 150,000 clones, around 86% of them seen only once. This chain connects TRBV4-2 to TRBJ2-3; a possible D gene is TRBD2 (6 bases). Sequencing input: peripheral blood. This receptor was obtained from a man in his 70s with acute or convalescent COVID-19. The CDR3: CASSPSRDSITQYF. DNA of the CDR3: TGTGCCAGCAGCCCCAGTAGGGACTCCATTACGCAGTATTTT.